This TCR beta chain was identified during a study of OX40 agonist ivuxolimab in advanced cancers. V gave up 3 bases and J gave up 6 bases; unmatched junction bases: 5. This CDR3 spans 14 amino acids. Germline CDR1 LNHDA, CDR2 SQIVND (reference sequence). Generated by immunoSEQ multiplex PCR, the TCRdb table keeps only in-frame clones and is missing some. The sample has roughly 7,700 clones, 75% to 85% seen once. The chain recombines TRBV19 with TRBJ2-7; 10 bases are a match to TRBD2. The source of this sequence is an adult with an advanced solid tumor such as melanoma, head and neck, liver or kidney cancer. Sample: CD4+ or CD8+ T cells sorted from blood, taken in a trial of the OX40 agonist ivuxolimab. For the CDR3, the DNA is TGTGCCAGTAGTATGGGGCTAGCGGGAGTCGAGCAGTACTTC. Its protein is CASSMGLAGVEQYF.